Shown below are 9 T cell receptor beta chains from a single sample sequenced in a study of PD-L1 blockade in urothelial cancer. Stated time point: peripheral blood 6 weeks after treatment start. Sequencing was performed with immunoSEQ multiplex PCR; in TCRdb, only in-frame clones are kept and a portion is missing. The sample lists about 130,000 clones, about 83% occurring once. Here the sequenced sample was PBMCs, taken around atezolizumab (anti-PD-L1) treatment. The receptor set was obtained from a man aged 50 to 59 with urothelial cancer.

The rearrangement joins TRBV7-9 to TRBJ2-5; perhaps TRBD2 as D (6 bases). Deletions cut 4 bases from V and 4 bases from J, with 16 bases between. This CDR3 spans 15 amino acids. From germline, CDR1 is SEHNR and CDR2 FQNEAQ (reference sequence). CDR3 bases: TGTGCCAGCAGCTATCAAGTGGGACTGATAGAGACCCAGTACTTC. It codes for CASSYQVGLIETQYF.

The chain carries TRBV5-1 and TRBJ1-6; no clear D gene. The V gene lost 2 bases and the J gene lost 7 bases, with 10 bases spanning the gap. The CDR3 spans 14 residues. Germline V gives CDR1 SGHRS, CDR2 YFSETQ. The CDR3 DNA is TGCGCCAGCAGCTTTGGCGGTTTCAATTCACCCCTCCACTTT. Encoded protein: CASSFGGFNSPLHF.

This clone was seen only a few times. The chain joins TRBV21-1 to TRBJ1-2; the table's D gene call, TRBD1, was not cross checked with the DNA. TRBV21-1 is deemed a pseudogene. The CDR3 is made up of 16 amino acids. CDR3 nucleotide sequence: TGTGCCAGCAGCATTTGTCCGGGACAGTCTAACTATGGCTACACCTTC. Its translation is CASSICPGQSNYGYTF.

The V and J genes are TRBV6-5 and TRBJ2-7, with 7 bases matching TRBD1. Germline CDR1 MNHEY, CDR2 SVGAGI. With V trimmed by 5 bases and J by 6 bases, 10 bases remained unmatched. CDR3 size: 14 residues. CDR3 residues: CASSQRRQGREQYF. The CDR3 bases are TGTGCCAGCAGTCAGCGAAGACAGGGACGCGAGCAGTACTTC.

The table lists this clone with a few counts. V usage is TRBV2 and J usage is TRBJ2-7; 7 bases map to TRBD2. The CDR3 is 15 amino acids. Trimming removed 8 bases from V and 3 bases from J; junction bases left unmatched: 13. Germline CDR1 is SNHLY and CDR2 is FYNNEI. The CDR3 reads CASFGGASGNYEQYF. CDR3 in DNA: TGTGCCAGCTTTGGAGGTGCTAGCGGAAACTACGAGCAGTACTTC.

The chain couples TRBV18 to TRBJ2-7; D remains unclear. Germline V gives CDR1 KGHSH, CDR2 LQKENI. V lost 1 base and J lost 3, with 13 bases in between. The CDR3 is 15 residues long. The DNA of the CDR3 is TGTGCCAGCTCACCACTAGCACACAACAACTACGAGCAGTACTTC. Translating it yields CASSPLAHNNYEQYF.

The chain joins TRBV6-1 to TRBJ1-6, with D maybe TRBD1 (6 bases). The germline gives CDR1 MNHNS, CDR2 SASEGT. This CDR3 is 13 amino acids long. V lost 7 bases to trimming and J lost 11 bases, with 15 bases between them. CDR3 DNA: TGTGCCAGCACCTACCACAGGGTACCACCCCTCCACTTT. Protein: CASTYHRVPPLHF.

This clone is labeled medium-sized. This chain joins TRBV29-1 and TRBJ1-6; TRBD1 might be the D (6 bases). Trimming left V 8 bases short and J 2 bases short, with 13 bases between. The germline gives CDR1 SQVTM, CDR2 ANQGSEA. This CDR3 has 14 residues. CDR3 residues: CSHEQGPYNSPLHF. The CDR3 bases are TGCAGCCACGAACAGGGCCCCTATAATTCACCCCTCCACTTT.

The rearrangement uses TRBV2 and TRBJ1-5; the match to TRBD1 covers 10 bases. V lost 4 bases and J lost 7; bases outside the gene matches: 13. Germline CDR1 and CDR2: SNHLY and FYNNEI. This CDR3 has 17 amino acids. Here the CDR3 DNA reads TGTGCCAGCAGTGTGCCGACAGGGGGCGTTCGAAACCAGCCCCAGCATTTT. Its protein product is CASSVPTGGVRNQPQHF.